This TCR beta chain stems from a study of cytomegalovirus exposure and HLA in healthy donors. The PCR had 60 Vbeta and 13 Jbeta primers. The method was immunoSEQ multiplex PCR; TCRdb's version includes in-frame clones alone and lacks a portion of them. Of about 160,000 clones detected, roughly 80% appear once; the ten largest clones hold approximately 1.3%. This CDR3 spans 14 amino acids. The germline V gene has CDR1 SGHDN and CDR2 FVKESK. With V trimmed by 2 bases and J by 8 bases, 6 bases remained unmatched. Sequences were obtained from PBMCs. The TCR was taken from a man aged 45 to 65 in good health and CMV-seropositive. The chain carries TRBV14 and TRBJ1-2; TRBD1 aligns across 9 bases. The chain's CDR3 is CASSQWTGDGGYTF. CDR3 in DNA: TGTGCCAGCAGCCAATGGACAGGGGACGGCGGCTACACCTTC.